Given below is one TCR beta chain in context. Its cognate antigen is unknown. This sample was included in a study of T cells in Graves' hyperthyroidism and ophthalmopathy. What was amplified from RNA transcripts were TCR beta CDR3 regions. Using the HTBI primer set, a first-round RT-PCR was run on the TCR CDR3. One entry per CDR3 protein results from TCRdb running MiXCR on the multiplex PCR reads. This table holds 600,000 or so distinct CDR3 sequences, approximately 15% found once. The CDR3 sequence is 14 residues long. V was pared by 1 base and J by 7 bases, with 10 bases between. The germline CDR1 and CDR2 sequences are MGHRA and YSYEKL. Broader study findings: Most thyroid clonotypes expanded above 0.001 appeared in blood too. Ophthalmopathy was separated from stable hyperthyroidism by a 13 V-J model.

The chain is built from TRBV4-1 and TRBJ2-2; D is unclear. The receptor was isolated from a woman in her late teens or twenties with Graves' ophthalmopathy. Sequencing was carried out using blood. The DNA for the CDR3 is TGCGCCAGCAGCCAAGTCTATCAGGTCGGGGAGCTGTTTTTT. Translated, it gives CASSQVYQVGELFF.